This is a list of T cell receptor beta chains from one sample in a study of persistence of HIV-infected CD4 T cells. Clones were read by immunoSEQ multiplex PCR, and TCRdb kept only the in-frame ones, dropping some. The repertoire has roughly 34,000 clones, 82% of them found once; the top ten carry roughly 6.7%. Antigen specificity for these receptors is unknown. The sequences come from CD4+ T cells sorted from PBMCs after approximately 18-hour stimulation, collected from a patient who received antiretroviral therapy. The receptors stem from an adult woman with HIV who was CMV-seropositive. CDR3s include the opening cysteine and the closing phenylalanine or tryptophan. The D gene is left open where the match is weak. Some rows mark clone size as missing; the rest say once, few, many or name a class of expanded clone.

V	J	D	size	DNA	CDR3
TRBV19	TRBJ2-2	TRBD1	.	TGTGCCAGTAGTATAATGGGACAGGGGGGCACCGGGGAGCTGTTTTTT	CASSIMGQGGTGELFF
TRBV18	TRBJ2-4	.	once	TGTGCCAGCTCACCCCGGGGGACGGGAAACATTCAGTACTTC	CASSPRGTGNIQYF
TRBV6-5	TRBJ2-7	.	.	TGTGCCAGCAGTTACCCGGGCAGTGGGTTATACGAGCAGTACTTC	CASSYPGSGLYEQYF
TRBV3-1/TRBV3-2	TRBJ2-3	TRBD1	.	TGTGCCAGCAGCCAACAGGGGGCGACAGATACGCAGTATTTT	CASSQQGATDTQYF
TRBV3-1/TRBV3-2	TRBJ1-2	.	.	TGTGCCAGCAGCTCGACCAACTATGGCTACACCTTC	CASSSTNYGYTF
TRBV19	TRBJ2-7	.	.	TGTGCCAGTAGTATAGATGGTGAGATCTCCTACGAGCAGTACTTC	CASSIDGEISYEQYF
TRBV30	TRBJ2-5	.	.	TGTGCCTGGAGTGTGGGAGCCCGGGGGACCCAGTACTTC	CAWSVGARGTQYF
TRBV7-2	TRBJ2-1	TRBD2	.	TGTGCCAGCAGCACCAGCGGGAGCTCCTACAATGAGCAGTTCTTC	CASSTSGSSYNEQFF
TRBV6-2/TRBV6-3	TRBJ2-4	.	.	TGTGCCAGCAGTACCCGTCCGGGGGGCTCCAACATTCAGTACTTC	CASSTRPGGSNIQYF
TRBV28	TRBJ1-4	.	.	TGTGCCAGCAGATTCCCCGGGACTTCGGCAACTAATGAAAAACTGTTTTTT	CASRFPGTSATNEKLFF
TRBV5-1	TRBJ1-5	.	.	TGCGCCAGCAGCGCGGGGACCGGAGGTCAGCCCCAGCATTTT	CASSAGTGGQPQHF
TRBV5-1	TRBJ2-6	.	.	TGCGCCAGCAGCTACAGTGGATCGACAGGTCTGTCTGGGGCCAACGTCCTGACTTTC	CASSYSGSTGLSGANVLTF
TRBV9	TRBJ1-4	.	.	TGTGCCAGCAGCGTAGGCAGGGCTAATGAAAAACTGTTTTTT	CASSVGRANEKLFF
TRBV30	TRBJ1-6	TRBD1	.	TGTGCCTGGAGTGTACAGGGGAATTCACCCCTCCACTTT	CAWSVQGNSPLHF
TRBV5-1	TRBJ1-1	TRBD1	few	TGCGCCAGCAGGCATCGATTTCAGGGGGAGAACACTGAAGCTTTCTTT	CASRHRFQGENTEAFF
TRBV29-1	TRBJ1-1	TRBD1	.	TGCAGCGTTTGGCCTCCGACAGGGGGCAGCACTGAAGCTTTCTTT	CSVWPPTGGSTEAFF
TRBV7-2	TRBJ2-7	.	.	TGTGCCAGCAGCCCGGGACAAGGCAAAGGAGTAGAGCAGTACTTC	CASSPGQGKGVEQYF
TRBV7-3	TRBJ1-2	.	.	TGTGCCAGCAGCCCACGGTTGGGGGGCGGAGAGGGCTACACCTTC	CASSPRLGGGEGYTF
TRBV28	TRBJ2-1	TRBD2	.	TGTGCCAGCAGGGTTAGCGGGACAAGTCACAATGAGCAGTTCTTC	CASRVSGTSHNEQFF
TRBV9	TRBJ1-6	.	.	TGTGCCAGCAGCCTCCTAGGGGTGAATTCACCCCTCCACTTT	CASSLLGVNSPLHF
TRBV28	TRBJ1-2	.	.	TGTGCCAGCAGTTTGCGGGCAGGAGCTGGCTACACCTTC	CASSLRAGAGYTF
TRBV27	TRBJ1-1	TRBD1	.	TGTGCCAGCAGTAGACCCGGGACAGCTTCCTCCACTGAAGCTTTCTTT	CASSRPGTASSTEAFF
TRBV6-5	TRBJ1-6	.	.	TGTGCCAGCAGGCGGGCGGGGGCATCTTCACCCCTCCACTTT	CASRRAGASSPLHF
TRBV3-1/TRBV3-2	TRBJ2-7	.	.	TGTGCCAGCAGCCAAGGTGCAGGGCGCGAGCAGTACTTC	CASSQGAGREQYF
TRBV9	TRBJ2-1	.	once	TGTGCCAGCAGCGTGGGAACCTCGAGCTCCTACAATGAGCAGTTCTTC	CASSVGTSSSYNEQFF
TRBV7-2	TRBJ1-2	.	.	TGTGCCAGCAGCCCCCAACCGAATATTTATGGCTACACCTTC	CASSPQPNIYGYTF
TRBV9	TRBJ1-1	.	.	TGTGCCAGCAGCTCCCGGCTGAACACTGAAGCTTTCTTT	CASSSRLNTEAFF
TRBV4-3	TRBJ1-1	.	.	TGCGCCAGCAGCCAAGACTCAAACTCGAACACTGAAGCTTTCTTT	CASSQDSNSNTEAFF
TRBV15	TRBJ2-5	TRBD1	.	TGTGCCACCAGCAGAGATAGGGCCAGGGGGCAAGAGACCCAGTACTTC	CATSRDRARGQETQYF